These T cell receptor beta chains were read from a single sample in a study of early T cells in non-severe SARS-CoV-2 infection. TCRdb used MiXCR to reprocess the 5' RACE reads, holding one entry per CDR3 protein. The table shows nearly 95,000 distinct CDR3 sequences, with roughly 15% occurring only once. The sequencing used whole blood, collected at baseline. These receptors originate from an adult who was a healthcare worker with PCR-confirmed SARS-CoV-2 infection or an uninfected control (not recorded which). Both conserved end residues are part of each CDR3. D genes are given only for firm matches. Size is omitted from some rows. Given values are once, few, many or a class for expanded clones.

TGTGCCAGCAGTATTGGGGGTGACAGTGAGGAAAAACTGTTTTTT	CASSIGGDSEEKLFF	NA	NA	TRBJ1-4	TRBV28
TGTGCCAGCGGTTTACGGAGCAGGGCCCACAATGAGCAGTTCTTC	CASGLRSRAHNEQFF	many	NA	TRBJ2-1	TRBV6-6
TGTGCCAGCAGCTTATACTCCCGGAATGAGCAGTTCTTC	CASSLYSRNEQFF	NA	NA	TRBJ2-1	TRBV7-2
TGCAGTGCTAGAGATGCAGGGACAGGGGTTCCAGATACGCAGTATTTT	CSARDAGTGVPDTQYF	few	TRBD1	TRBJ2-3	TRBV20-1
TGTGCCAGCAGCGACATGACTAGCGGGGGCGAGACCCAGTACTTC	CASSDMTSGGETQYF	NA	TRBD2	TRBJ2-5	TRBV5-4
TGTGCCAGCAGCTTAGAGTTCTTTTCCAGGGAGCTGTTTTTT	CASSLEFFSRELFF	few	NA	TRBJ2-2	TRBV7-8
TGTGCCAGCAGCCCCCCGCGGGACAAGTCCCCGTGGGGAGAGACCCAGTACTTC	CASSPPRDKSPWGETQYF	few	NA	TRBJ2-5	TRBV21-1
TGTGCCAGCAGCTTAGGCCCGGGACGATTAACCGGGGAGCTGTTTTTT	CASSLGPGRLTGELFF	many	NA	TRBJ2-2	TRBV11-2
TGCGCCAGCAGCTTGGATAGCGGGAGGGCGTACACCGGGGAGCTGTTTTTT	CASSLDSGRAYTGELFF	once	TRBD2	TRBJ2-2	TRBV5-1
TGTGCCAGCAGTCCGGGACAGCCAATAGCTAACTATGGCTACACCTTC	CASSPGQPIANYGYTF	many	TRBD1	TRBJ1-2	TRBV6-2/TRBV6-3
TGTGCCAGCAGCTTGACAGTGAGTGTCTACGAGCAGTACTTC	CASSLTVSVYEQYF	NA	NA	TRBJ2-7	TRBV7-8
TGTGCCAGCAGTTTACGGCCAGGCACCTACAATGAGCAGTTCTTC	CASSLRPGTYNEQFF	NA	NA	TRBJ2-1	TRBV27
TGCAGTGCTAGTCACGGGAGGGCCACAGATACGCAGTATTTT	CSASHGRATDTQYF	NA	TRBD2	TRBJ2-3	TRBV20-1
TGTGCCAGCAGTTTGGACAATTCTGGAAACACCATATATTTT	CASSLDNSGNTIYF	many	NA	TRBJ1-3	TRBV12-3/TRBV12-4
TGCGCCAGCGGCCCACAGGGGAAGGGAATTGAAAAACTGTTTTTT	CASGPQGKGIEKLFF	many	TRBD1	TRBJ1-4	TRBV4-1
TGTGCCAGCGGGACGGGGGATACGCAGTATTTT	CASGTGDTQYF	few	NA	TRBJ2-3	TRBV4-2
TGTGCCAGCAGACCTGGGACCAGCTCCTATAATTCACCCCTACACTTT	CASRPGTSSYNSPLHF	NA	NA	TRBJ1-6	TRBV2
TGCGCCAGCAGCCAAGATCCCGGGGATGAGCAGTTCTTC	CASSQDPGDEQFF	NA	NA	TRBJ2-1	TRBV4-1
TGTGCCAGCACGCCCGGTTACTATGGCTACACCTTC	CASTPGYYGYTF	once	NA	TRBJ1-2	TRBV6-5
TGTGCCAGCAGTGACTCGACAAGGGTGGGCCCCCCGTGGGTATACACTGAAGCTTTCTTT	CASSDSTRVGPPWVYTEAFF	few	NA	TRBJ1-1	TRBV6-4